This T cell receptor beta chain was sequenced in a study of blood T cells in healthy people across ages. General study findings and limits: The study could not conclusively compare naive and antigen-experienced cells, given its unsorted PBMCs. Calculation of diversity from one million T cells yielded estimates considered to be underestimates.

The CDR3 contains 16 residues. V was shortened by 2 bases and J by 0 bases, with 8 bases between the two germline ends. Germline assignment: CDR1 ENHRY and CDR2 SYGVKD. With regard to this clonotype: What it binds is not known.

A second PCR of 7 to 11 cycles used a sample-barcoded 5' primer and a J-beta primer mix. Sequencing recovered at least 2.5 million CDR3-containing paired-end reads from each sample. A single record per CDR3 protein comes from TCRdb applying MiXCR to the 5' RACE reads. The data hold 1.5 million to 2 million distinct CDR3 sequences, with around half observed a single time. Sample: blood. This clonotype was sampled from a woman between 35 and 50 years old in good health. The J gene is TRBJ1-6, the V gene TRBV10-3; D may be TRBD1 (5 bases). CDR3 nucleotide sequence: TGTGCCATCAGTGAGCAGGGCAACTCCTATAATTCACCCCTCCACTTT. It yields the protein CAISEQGNSYNSPLHF.